The 3 T cell receptor beta chains in this list originate from one sample, sequenced in a study of T cell responses to AZD1222 COVID-19 vaccine. This table comes from immunoSEQ multiplex PCR, and its TCRdb copy is limited to in-frame clones, with some not included. Among approximately 140,000 clones listed, approximately 90% were seen once. Here the sequenced sample was peripheral blood, taken 28 days after the second AZD1222 dose. Source of these receptors: an adult who received the AZD1222 COVID-19 vaccine.

The CDR3 nucleotides are TGTGCCAGCAGCTTAGAGCGACCCAGGACCGGGGAGCTGTTTTTT. Amino acids: CASSLERPRTGELFF. The chain couples TRBV7-9 to TRBJ2-2, with D unresolved. The CDR3 spans 15 residues. Germline V gene sequence: CDR1 SEHNR, CDR2 FQNEAQ (reference sequence). The V end was cut by 1 base, the J end by 5 bases, with 11 bases between.

The J gene is TRBJ1-6, the V gene TRBV7-6; 9 bases are shared with TRBD1. The CDR3 spans 14 residues. The germline V gene has CDR1 SGHVS and CDR2 FNYEAQ. The ends lost 3 bases at V and 10 bases at J; junction bases unmatched: 4. The CDR3 region is CASSLGTGKSPLHF. The CDR3 nucleotides are TGTGCCAGCAGCTTGGGGACAGGGAAGTCACCCCTCCACTTT.

Only a few counts were recorded for this clone. The chain couples TRBV20-1 to TRBJ1-4; 7 bases align to TRBD1. The trim removed 3 bases at V and 16 bases at J, leaving 8 bases unmatched. CDR3 length: 11 amino acids. CDR1 and CDR2 from the germline V gene are DFQATT and SNEGSKA (reference sequence). The CDR3 reads CSARGGQEQFF. The CDR3 DNA follows: TGCAGTGCTAGGGGAGGACAGGAGCAGTTTTTT.